Described below is a single T cell receptor beta chain sequence and its context. There are 15 residues in the CDR3. Germline V gene sequence: CDR1 LNHDA, CDR2 SQIVND (reference sequence). The V end was cut by 7 bases, the J end by 0 bases, with 15 bases between. This sample was taken from a study of cytomegalovirus exposure and HLA in healthy donors. The PCR made use of 60 Vbeta and 13 Jbeta primers. Produced via immunoSEQ multiplex PCR; TCRdb's table is partial and in-frame only. This sample has some 130,000 clones, with 79% found just once. At sampling all donors were nominally healthy, likely with unrecorded immune exposures.

This TCR was recovered from a man aged 18 to 29 in good health and CMV-seronegative. The V gene is TRBV19, the J gene TRBJ1-2; no reliable D call. The specimen sequenced was PBMCs. CDR3 protein: CASTPVDLSNYGYTF. In DNA form, the CDR3 reads TGTGCCAGTACCCCGGTTGACTTATCTAACTATGGCTACACCTTC.